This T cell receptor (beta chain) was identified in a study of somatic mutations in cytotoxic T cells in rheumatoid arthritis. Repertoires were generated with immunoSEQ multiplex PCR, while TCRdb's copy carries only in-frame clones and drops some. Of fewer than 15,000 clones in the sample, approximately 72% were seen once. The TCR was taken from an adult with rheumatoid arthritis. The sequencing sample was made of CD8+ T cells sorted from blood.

The CDR3 region is CAISESMTKETQYF. CDR3 DNA sequence: TGTGCCATCAGTGAGAGCATGACTAAAGAGACCCAGTACTTC. V is TRBV10-3 and J is TRBJ2-5, with D maybe TRBD2 (5 bases). CDR1 is ENHRY, CDR2 SYGVKD, per germline. The CDR3 totals 14 residues. The V end lost 2 bases, the J end lost 3 bases, and 10 bases lay between the germline ends.